This TCR beta chain was identified in a study of T cell repertoires in cytomegalovirus infection. About the research overall: The public TCR beta signatures pointed to both CMV infection and matching HLA type.

The J segment lost 3 bases and the V segment lost 6 bases, leaving 8 bases of the junction unmatched. The CDR3 is 14 residues long. Per germline, CDR1 DFQATT and CDR2 SNEGSKA (reference sequence). Study-wide points: The response measured ex vivo was dominated by TCR beta clonotypes (HLA-C-restricted and CMV-specific).

This clonotype has only a few counts. The antigen remains undetermined. One entry per CDR3 protein results from TCRdb running MiXCR on the reads. The table shows some 180,000 distinct CDR3 sequences, with roughly 17% occurring only once. This receptor was taken from a human donor in good health (CMV status not recorded). Some clones in this sample may be carry-over from other donors' samples. Sequencing input: CD8+ T cells from PBMCs. The V and J genes are TRBV20-1 and TRBJ2-1; TRBD1 matches at 7 bases. This CDR3 reads CSAWEQGDYNEQFF. In DNA, the CDR3 is TGCAGTGCATGGGAGCAGGGGGACTACAATGAGCAGTTCTTC.